The TCR beta chain described here comes from a study of blood T cell repertoires in COVID-19. Study at large: Material from acute and convalescent COVID-19 was sourced from the United States, Italy and Spain. The cDNA or gDNA used as material had been derived from T cells, B-cell-depleted T cells, or PBMCs.

Trimming stripped 4 bases from V and 7 bases from J, with 20 bases between. This CDR3 comprises 16 residues. The germline gives CDR1 LNHDA, CDR2 SQIVND (reference sequence). In the source study's methods: Using reference gene primer amplification, nucleated cell counts were estimated. Using immunoSEQ multiplex PCR, the repertoire was profiled, and TCRdb retains in-frame clones only, with some absent. Clonal size and the V and J genes are those of that table, whereas D and trimming came from the DNA. Of around 200,000 clones listed, roughly 80% were seen once; the top ten hold around 5.1%. V gene TRBV19 combines with J gene TRBJ1-5; D might be TRBD1 (6 bases). Sequenced: peripheral blood. The sequence was collected from a human donor in a cohort sampled during active COVID-19. CDR3 loop: CASSRMGGPLGQPQHF. CDR3 sequence (DNA): TGTGCCAGTAGTAGAATGGGGGGGCCTCTCGGCCAGCCCCAGCATTTT.